The present TCR beta chain was sequenced within a study of blood T cells in healthy people across ages. The CDR3 runs 12 residues. With 3 bases removed from V and 3 bases from J, the gap between germline ends came to 5 bases. PCR was performed a second time for about 7 to 11 cycles using a sample-barcoded 5' primer and a J-beta primer mix. TCRdb ran MiXCR on the 5' RACE reads and lists one entry per CDR3 protein. The sample has 550,000 to 800,000 distinct CDR3 sequences; about a third are singletons. This clonotype has at least ten counts. This chain uses TRBV12-3 or TRBV12-4 with TRBJ1-2; no firm D call. This TCR came from a woman of 80 years or more in good health. The sequencing sample was made of blood. The CDR3, as DNA: TGTGCCAGCAGTTTCGGGGACTATGGCTACACCTTC. This sequence encodes CASSFGDYGYTF.